These T cell receptor beta chains were read from a single sample in a study of identifying expanded T cells in peripheral blood. The protocol was immunoSEQ multiplex PCR, while the TCRdb copy is restricted to in-frame clones and leaves out a portion. The top ten hold 3.6% of the sample, which has approximately 58,000 clones, roughly nine tenths seen once. Specimen: blood. These receptors all come from a person aged 18 to 69 in good health. Both conserved end residues are part of each CDR3. The D gene is left open where the match is weak. Some rows mark clone size as missing; the rest say once, few, many or name a class of expanded clone.

>-|TRBJ1-1|TRBV28|-
TGTGCCAGCAGTTTATCGGTGGGCGCGAACACTGAAGCTTTCTTT
CASSLSVGANTEAFF
>once|TRBJ2-4|TRBV9|-
TGTGCCAGCAGCTCAGGACTAGCCAAAAACATTCAGTACTTC
CASSSGLAKNIQYF
>-|TRBJ2-3|TRBV7-2|TRBD2
TGTGCCAGCAGCTTAGCCGCTCTAGCGGGGCGCCCAGATACGCAGTATTTT
CASSLAALAGRPDTQYF
>-|TRBJ2-1|TRBV18|-
TGTGCCAGCGGCAGCTCCTACAATGAGCAGTTCTTC
CASGSSYNEQFF
>-|TRBJ2-7|TRBV5-6|TRBD1
TGTGCCAGCAGCGGAGACAGGGGGGTCTACGAGCAGTACTTC
CASSGDRGVYEQYF
>-|TRBJ2-2|TRBV2|TRBD2
TGTGCCAGCAGTCAGACTAGCCTCGTCACCGGGGAGCTGTTTTTT
CASSQTSLVTGELFF
>few|TRBJ1-1|TRBV7-2|-
TGTGCCAGCAGCTTAGCTGAATTAACTGAAGCTTTCTTT
CASSLAELTEAFF
>few|TRBJ2-7|TRBV9|-
TGTGCCAGCAGCGTCAAGTACGAGCAGTACTTC
CASSVKYEQYF
>-|TRBJ1-2|TRBV29-1|-
TGCAGCGTTGAAGACAGGATCTATGGCTACACCTTC
CSVEDRIYGYTF
>-|TRBJ2-2|TRBV27|TRBD2
TGTGCCAGCAGTTTGTCTAGCGGGAGGCTTAACGGGGAGCTGTTTTTT
CASSLSSGRLNGELFF
>-|TRBJ2-1|TRBV12-5|TRBD2
TGTGCTAGTGGTTTGGTCAGGGCTGGACTAGGCAATGAGCAGTTCTTC
CASGLVRAGLGNEQFF
>-|TRBJ2-2|TRBV4-3|-
TGCGCCAGCAGCCAAGAAAGGACGAACACCGGGGAGCTGTTTTTT
CASSQERTNTGELFF
>-|TRBJ1-5|TRBV6-1|-
TGTGCCAGCAGTGATACTCTGGGGGAGCCCCAGCATTTT
CASSDTLGEPQHF
>few|TRBJ1-5|TRBV5-8|-
TGTGCCAGCAGCCGCAATCAGCCCCAGCATTTT
CASSRNQPQHF
>-|TRBJ1-4|TRBV7-2|-
TGTGCCAGCAGCTTAGGGTCTCTATCTGAAAAACTGTTTTTT
CASSLGSLSEKLFF
>-|TRBJ2-3|TRBV7-2|-
TGTGCCAGCAGCATAACCAGCGGGCCTTATCCAGATACGCAGTATTTT
CASSITSGPYPDTQYF
>-|TRBJ2-3|TRBV28|TRBD2
TGTGCCAGCACTCCAGCCAGGCTAGCGGGGGTTGGGGATACGCAGTATTTT
CASTPARLAGVGDTQYF
>-|TRBJ1-2|TRBV5-4|TRBD1
TGTGCCAGCAGCCCGGACAGGGGCTATGGCTACACCTTC
CASSPDRGYGYTF
>-|TRBJ2-2|TRBV9|TRBD2
TGTGCCAGCATCTCGAGCGGGACCTTCACCGGGGAGCTGTTTTTT
CASISSGTFTGELFF
>few|TRBJ2-3|TRBV6-4|-
TGTGCCAGCAGTACGAGGGTCACAGATACGCAGTATTTT
CASSTRVTDTQYF
>-|TRBJ1-5|TRBV25-1|-
TGTGCCAGCAGTGGGGGGTGGAATCAGCCCCAGCATTTT
CASSGGWNQPQHF
>few|TRBJ2-2|TRBV14|-
TGTGCCAGCAGCCTCAGGGGAGTCAACACCGGGGAGCTGTTTTTT
CASSLRGVNTGELFF
>-|TRBJ2-1|TRBV19|TRBD2
TGTGCCAGTAAATTTAGCGGGAGGTTTGGGAATGAGCAGTTCTTC
CASKFSGRFGNEQFF
>-|TRBJ2-7|TRBV15|-
TGTGCCACCAGCAGAGAACGGGCCGTCACCGAGCAGTACTTC
CATSRERAVTEQYF
>-|TRBJ2-7|TRBV5-4|-
TGTGCCAGCAGCCTGAATACCTACGAGCAGTACTTC
CASSLNTYEQYF
>-|TRBJ2-6|TRBV5-6|-
TGTGCCAGCAGCTTGGGAGGGGACTCTGGGGCCAACGTCCTGACTTTC
CASSLGGDSGANVLTF
>-|TRBJ1-1|TRBV5-8|-
TGTGCCAGCAGCTCCGAGTTTCCCCTGAACACTGAAGCTTTCTTT
CASSSEFPLNTEAFF
>-|TRBJ1-2|TRBV11-2|-
TGTGCCAGCAGCTTAGCGCCCCAGGGAAGATCGGAGGGCTACACCTTC
CASSLAPQGRSEGYTF
>once|TRBJ2-7|TRBV30|-
TGTGCCTGGAGTGTCGCGGACTCAAGCGAGCAGTACTTC
CAWSVADSSEQYF